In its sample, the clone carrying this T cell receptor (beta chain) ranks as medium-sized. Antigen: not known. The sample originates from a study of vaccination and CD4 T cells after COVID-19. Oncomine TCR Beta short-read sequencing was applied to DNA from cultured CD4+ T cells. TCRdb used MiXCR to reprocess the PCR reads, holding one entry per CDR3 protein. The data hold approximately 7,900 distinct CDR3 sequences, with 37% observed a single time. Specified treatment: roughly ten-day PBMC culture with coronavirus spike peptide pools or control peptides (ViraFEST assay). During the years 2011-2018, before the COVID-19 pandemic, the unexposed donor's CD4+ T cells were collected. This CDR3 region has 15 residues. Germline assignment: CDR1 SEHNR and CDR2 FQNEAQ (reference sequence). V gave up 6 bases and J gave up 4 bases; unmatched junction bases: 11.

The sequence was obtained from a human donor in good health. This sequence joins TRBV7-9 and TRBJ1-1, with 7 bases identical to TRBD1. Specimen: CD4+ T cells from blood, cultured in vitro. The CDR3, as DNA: TGTGCCAGCAGGGCCAAGGACAGGCTAGGCACTGAAGCTTTCTTT. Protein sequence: CASRAKDRLGTEAFF.